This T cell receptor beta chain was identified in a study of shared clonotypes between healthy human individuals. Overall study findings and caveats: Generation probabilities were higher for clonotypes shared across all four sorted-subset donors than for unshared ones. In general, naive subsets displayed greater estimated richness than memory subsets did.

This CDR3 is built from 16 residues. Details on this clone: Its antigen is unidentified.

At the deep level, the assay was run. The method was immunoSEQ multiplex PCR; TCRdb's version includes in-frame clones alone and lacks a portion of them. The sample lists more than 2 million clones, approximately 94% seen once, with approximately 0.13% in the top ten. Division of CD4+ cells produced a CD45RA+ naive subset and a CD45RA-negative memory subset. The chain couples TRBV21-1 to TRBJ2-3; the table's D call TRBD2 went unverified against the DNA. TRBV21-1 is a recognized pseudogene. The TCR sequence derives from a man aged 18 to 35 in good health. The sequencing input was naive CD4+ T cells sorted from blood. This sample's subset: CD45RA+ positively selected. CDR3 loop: CASSSQLSARSGTQYF. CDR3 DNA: TGTGCCAGCAGCAGCCAGTTGTCAGCCCGCAGCGGTACGCAGTATTTT.